This TCR beta chain was sequenced in a study of blood T cell repertoires in COVID-19. Study-wide context: Acute and convalescent COVID-19 specimens originated in the United States, Italy and Spain. PBMCs, B-cell-depleted T cells, or T cells were the source of the cDNA or gDNA that made up the material.

This CDR3 is 13 amino acids long. V was pared by 4 bases and J by 7 bases, with 3 bases of the junction left unmatched. Germline loops: CDR1 SQVTM, CDR2 ANQGSEA. As handled by the study authors: Reference gene primer amplification gave estimated nucleated cell counts. Here immunoSEQ multiplex PCR was the method, and the copy in TCRdb shows in-frame clones only, minus some. For V, J and clone size, that table is used; D and trimming come from the DNA. The sample comprises just under 350,000 clones, about 89% of which are singletons, and just under 6.5% rests with the top ten. Enrolled during active infection, Seattle patients were then followed longitudinally.

This receptor was identified in a woman in her 50s with COVID-19, enrolled during active disease. Input material: peripheral blood. The chain recombines TRBV29-1 with TRBJ2-1; 11 nucleotides line up with TRBD2. The CDR3 DNA reads as TGCAGCGTTGCTAGCGGGAGGCGGAATGAGCAGTTCTTC. Its protein product is CSVASGRRNEQFF.